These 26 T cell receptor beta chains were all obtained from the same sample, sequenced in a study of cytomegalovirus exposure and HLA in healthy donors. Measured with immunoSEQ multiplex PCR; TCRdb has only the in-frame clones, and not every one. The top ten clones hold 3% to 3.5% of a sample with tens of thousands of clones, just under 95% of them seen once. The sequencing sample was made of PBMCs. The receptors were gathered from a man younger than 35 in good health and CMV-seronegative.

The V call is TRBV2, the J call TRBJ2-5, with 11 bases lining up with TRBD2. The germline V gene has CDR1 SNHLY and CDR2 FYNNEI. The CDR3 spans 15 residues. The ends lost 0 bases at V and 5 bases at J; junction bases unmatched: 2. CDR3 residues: CASSEAPSGGETQYF. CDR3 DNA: TGTGCCAGCAGTGAAGCACCTAGCGGGGGGGAGACCCAGTACTTC.

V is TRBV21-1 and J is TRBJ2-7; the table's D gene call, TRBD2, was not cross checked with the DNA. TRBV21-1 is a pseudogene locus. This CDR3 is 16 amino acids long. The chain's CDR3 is CASSKWGGNSDYEQYF. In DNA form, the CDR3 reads TGTGCCAGCAGCAAATGGGGCGGGAATTCCGACTACGAGCAGTACTTC.

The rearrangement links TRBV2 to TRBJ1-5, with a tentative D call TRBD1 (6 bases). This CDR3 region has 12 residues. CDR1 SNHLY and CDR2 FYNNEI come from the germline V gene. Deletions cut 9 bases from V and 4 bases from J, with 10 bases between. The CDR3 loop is CASGGGNQPQHF. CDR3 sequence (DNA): TGTGCCAGTGGGGGCGGGAATCAGCCCCAGCATTTT.

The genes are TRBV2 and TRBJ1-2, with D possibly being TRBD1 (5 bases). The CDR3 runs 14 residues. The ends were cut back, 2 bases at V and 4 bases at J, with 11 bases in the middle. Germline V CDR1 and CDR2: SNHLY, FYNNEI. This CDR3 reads CASSEIGAIYGYTF. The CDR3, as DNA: TGTGCCAGCAGTGAAATAGGGGCCATCTATGGCTACACCTTC. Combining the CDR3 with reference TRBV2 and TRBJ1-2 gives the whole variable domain EPEVTQTPSHQVTQMGQEVILRCVPISNHLYFYWYRQILGQKVEFLVSFYNNEISEKSEIFDDQFSVERPDGSNFTLKIRSTKLEDSAMYFCASSEIGAIYGYTFGSGTRLTVV.

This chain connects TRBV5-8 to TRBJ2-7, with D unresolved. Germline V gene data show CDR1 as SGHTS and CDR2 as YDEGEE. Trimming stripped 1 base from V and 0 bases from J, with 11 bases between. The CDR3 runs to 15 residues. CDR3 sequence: CASSLNPVSSYEQYF. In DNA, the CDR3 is TGTGCCAGCAGCTTGAACCCGGTGAGCTCCTACGAGCAGTACTTC. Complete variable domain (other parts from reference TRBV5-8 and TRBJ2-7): EAGVTQSPTHLIKTRGQQATLRCSPISGHTSVYWYQQALGLGLQFLLWYDEGEERNRGNFPPRFSGRQFPNYSSELNVNALELEDSALYLCASSLNPVSSYEQYFGPGTRLTVT.

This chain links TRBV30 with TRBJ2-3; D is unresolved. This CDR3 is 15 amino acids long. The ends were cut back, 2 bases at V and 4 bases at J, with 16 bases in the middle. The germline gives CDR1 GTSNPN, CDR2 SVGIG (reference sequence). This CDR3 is CAWSNGRGRADTQYF. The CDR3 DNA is TGTGCCTGGAGTAATGGGCGTGGCCGTGCAGATACGCAGTATTTT. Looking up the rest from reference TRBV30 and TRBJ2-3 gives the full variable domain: SQTIHQWPATLVQPVGSPLSLECTVEGTSNPNLYWYRQAAGRGLQLLFYSVGIGQISSEVPQNLSASRPQDRQFILSSKKLLLSDSGFYLCAWSNGRGRADTQYFGPGTRLTVL.

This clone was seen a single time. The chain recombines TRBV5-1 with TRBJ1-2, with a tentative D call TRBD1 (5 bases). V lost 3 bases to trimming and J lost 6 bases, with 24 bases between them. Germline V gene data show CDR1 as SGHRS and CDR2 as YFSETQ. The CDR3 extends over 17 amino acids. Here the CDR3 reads CASSSVKGLSKVDGYTF. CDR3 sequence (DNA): TGCGCCAGCAGCTCAGTTAAGGGACTCTCTAAAGTGGATGGCTACACCTTC.

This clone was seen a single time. The CDR3 DNA reads as TGTGCCAGTAGTATTGGACAGGCGAACAATGGCTACACCTTC. It yields the protein CASSIGQANNGYTF. The chain links TRBV19 to TRBJ1-2; 7 bases are a match to TRBD1. The CDR3 runs to 14 residues. V was clipped by 3 bases and J by 6 bases; unmatched bases: 7. The germline V gene encodes CDR1 LNHDA and CDR2 SQIVND (reference sequence).

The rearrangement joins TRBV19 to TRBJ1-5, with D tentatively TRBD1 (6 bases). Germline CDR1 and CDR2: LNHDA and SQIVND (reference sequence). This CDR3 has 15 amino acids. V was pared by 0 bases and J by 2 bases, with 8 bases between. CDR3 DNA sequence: TGTGCCAGTAGTATAGAGTCAGGGGGCAATCAGCCCCAGCATTTT. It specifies CASSIESGGNQPQHF. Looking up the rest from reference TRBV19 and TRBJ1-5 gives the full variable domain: DGGITQSPKYLFRKEGQNVTLSCEQNLNHDAMYWYRQDPGQGLRLIYYSQIVNDFQKGDIAEGYSVSREKKESFPLTVTSAQKNPTAFYLCASSIESGGNQPQHFGDGTRLSIL.

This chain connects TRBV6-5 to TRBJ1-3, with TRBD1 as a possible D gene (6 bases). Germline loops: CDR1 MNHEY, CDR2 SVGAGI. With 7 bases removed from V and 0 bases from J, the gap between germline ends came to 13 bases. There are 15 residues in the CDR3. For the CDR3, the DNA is TGTGCCAGCACCTACAGGGCCCACTCTGGAAACACCATATATTTT. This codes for CASTYRAHSGNTIYF.

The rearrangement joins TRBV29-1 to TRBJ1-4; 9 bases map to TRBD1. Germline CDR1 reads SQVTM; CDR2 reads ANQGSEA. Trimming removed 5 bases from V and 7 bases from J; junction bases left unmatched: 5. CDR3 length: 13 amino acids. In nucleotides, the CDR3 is TGCAGCGTTATGGGACAGGGCGGTGAAAAACTGTTTTTT. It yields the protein CSVMGQGGEKLFF.

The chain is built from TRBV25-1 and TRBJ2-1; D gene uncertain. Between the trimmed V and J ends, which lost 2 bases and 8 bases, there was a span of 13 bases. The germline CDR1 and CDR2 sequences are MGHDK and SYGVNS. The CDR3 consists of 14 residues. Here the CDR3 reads CASSELRSYDEQFF. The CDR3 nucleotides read TGTGCCAGCAGTGAACTGAGGAGTTACGATGAGCAGTTCTTC.

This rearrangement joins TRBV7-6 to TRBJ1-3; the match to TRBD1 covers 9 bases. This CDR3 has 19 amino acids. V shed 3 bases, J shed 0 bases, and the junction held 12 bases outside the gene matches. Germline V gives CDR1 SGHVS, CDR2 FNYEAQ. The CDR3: CASSFPGGTGSNSGNTIYF. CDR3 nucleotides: TGTGCCAGCAGCTTCCCTGGGGGGACAGGGAGCAACTCTGGAAACACCATATATTTT.

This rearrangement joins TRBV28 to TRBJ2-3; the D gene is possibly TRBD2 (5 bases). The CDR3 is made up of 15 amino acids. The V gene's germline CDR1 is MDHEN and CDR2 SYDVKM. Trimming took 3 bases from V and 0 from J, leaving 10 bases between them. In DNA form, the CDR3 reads TGTGCCAGCAGTTTGGCGGGCTCTAGCACAGATACGCAGTATTTT. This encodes CASSLAGSSTDTQYF.

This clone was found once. The CDR3 loop reads CASSTQTGEAFF. The CDR3 bases are TGTGCCAGCAGCACCCAGACAGGGGAAGCTTTCTTT. This chain joins TRBV9 and TRBJ1-1, with 7 bases aligning to TRBD1. This CDR3 spans 12 amino acids. With V trimmed by 4 bases and J by 8 bases, 5 bases remained unmatched. Germline CDR1 is SGDLS and CDR2 is YYNGEE.

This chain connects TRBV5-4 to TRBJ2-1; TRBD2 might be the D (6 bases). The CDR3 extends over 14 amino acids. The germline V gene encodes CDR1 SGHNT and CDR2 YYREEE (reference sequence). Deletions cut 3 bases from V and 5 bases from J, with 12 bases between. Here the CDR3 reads CASSSAGGNNEQFF. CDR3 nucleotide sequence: TGTGCCAGCAGCTCTGCTGGGGGGAACAATGAGCAGTTCTTC.

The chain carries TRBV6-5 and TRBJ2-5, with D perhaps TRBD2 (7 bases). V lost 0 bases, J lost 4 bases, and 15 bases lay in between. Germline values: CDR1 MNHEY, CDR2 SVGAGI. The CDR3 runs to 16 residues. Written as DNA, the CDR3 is TGTGCCAGCAGTTACTCGAGGGGGGGAGGCCGAGAGACCCAGTACTTC. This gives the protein CASSYSRGGGRETQYF.

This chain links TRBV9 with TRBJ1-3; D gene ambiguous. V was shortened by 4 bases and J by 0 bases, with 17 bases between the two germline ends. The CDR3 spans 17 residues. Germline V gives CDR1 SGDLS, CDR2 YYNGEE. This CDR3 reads CASSSLSTISSGNTIYF. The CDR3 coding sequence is TGTGCCAGCAGCTCCCTCTCCACAATCAGCTCTGGAAACACCATATATTTT.

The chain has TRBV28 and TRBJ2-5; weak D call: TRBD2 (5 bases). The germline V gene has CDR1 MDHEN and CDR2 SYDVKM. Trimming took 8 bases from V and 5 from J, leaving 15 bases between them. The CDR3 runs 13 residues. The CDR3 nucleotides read TGTGCCAGCGAGGGCCCTATGAGGGAGACCCAGTACTTC. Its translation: CASEGPMRETQYF.

For the CDR3, the DNA is TGTGCCAGCAGTGCTTTTAGGGGGACCCAAGAGACCCAGTACTTC. Its protein is CASSAFRGTQETQYF. The rearrangement joins TRBV2 to TRBJ2-5, with D tentatively TRBD1 (6 bases). V lost 4 bases and J lost 1, with 13 bases in between. Germline V gene data show CDR1 as SNHLY and CDR2 as FYNNEI. The CDR3 has 15 amino acids.

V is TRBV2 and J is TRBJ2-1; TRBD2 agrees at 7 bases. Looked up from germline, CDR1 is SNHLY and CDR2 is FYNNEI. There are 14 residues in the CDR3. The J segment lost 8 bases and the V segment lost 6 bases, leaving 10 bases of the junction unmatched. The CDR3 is CASRLGGSGDEQFF. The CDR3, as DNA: TGTGCCAGCAGGTTGGGGGGGTCTGGGGATGAGCAGTTCTTC.

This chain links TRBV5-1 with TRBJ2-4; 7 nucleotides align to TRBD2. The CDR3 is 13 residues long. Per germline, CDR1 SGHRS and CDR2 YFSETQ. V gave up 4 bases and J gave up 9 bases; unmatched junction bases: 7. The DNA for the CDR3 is TGCGCCAGCAGCGAACCATCGGGAGGCATTCAGTACTTC. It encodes CASSEPSGGIQYF.

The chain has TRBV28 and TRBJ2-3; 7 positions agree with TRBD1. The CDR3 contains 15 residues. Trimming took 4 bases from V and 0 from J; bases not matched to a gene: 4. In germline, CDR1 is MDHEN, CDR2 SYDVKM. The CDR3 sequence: CASSSDRVSTDTQYF. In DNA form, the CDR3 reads TGTGCCAGCAGTTCCGACAGGGTTAGCACAGATACGCAGTATTTT.

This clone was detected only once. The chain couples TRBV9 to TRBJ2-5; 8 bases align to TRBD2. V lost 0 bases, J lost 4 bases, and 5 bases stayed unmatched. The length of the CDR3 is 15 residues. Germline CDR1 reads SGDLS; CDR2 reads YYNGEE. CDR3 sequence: CASSVAAGVAETQYF. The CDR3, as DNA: TGTGCCAGCAGCGTAGCAGCGGGAGTTGCAGAGACCCAGTACTTC.

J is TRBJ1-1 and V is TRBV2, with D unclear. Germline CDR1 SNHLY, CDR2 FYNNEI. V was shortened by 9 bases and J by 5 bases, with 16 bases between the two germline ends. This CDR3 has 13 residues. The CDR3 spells CASRGRERTEAFF. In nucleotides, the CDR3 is TGTGCCAGTCGAGGTCGGGAGAGGACTGAAGCTTTCTTT.

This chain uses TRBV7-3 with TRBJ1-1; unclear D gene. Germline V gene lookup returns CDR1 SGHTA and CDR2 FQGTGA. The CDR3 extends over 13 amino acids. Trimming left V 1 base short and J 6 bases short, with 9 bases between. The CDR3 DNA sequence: TGTGCCAGCAGCTTAAGTCAGGAGGCTGAAGCTTTCTTT. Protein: CASSLSQEAEAFF.